This entry features one T cell receptor (beta chain) sequence. Its antigen has not been determined. It has no much larger one-base neighbor in the sample; base qualities were not kept. Library prep was done by the immunoSEQ multiplex PCR assay. The study's processing was this. A statistical classification framework was developed to diagnose cytomegalovirus status using the catalog of TCR beta chain sequences. Entries here come from immuneACCESS through TCRdb and include only in-frame sequences with V and J called. Some clones fail to appear in such tables; in the studies checked, an unresolved V gene covers under half of the shortfall, and the cause of the remainder is unknown. V and J calls and clone size are those listed in that table; D and trimming were worked out from the DNA. This sample gives approximately 150,000 clones in total; approximately 87% of them show up just once. The leading ten clones occupy 1.4% of the sample.

In the germline V gene, CDR1 corresponds to SNHLY and CDR2 to FYNNEI. The CDR3 goes from the cysteine to the phenylalanine over 13 residues. Just CDR3 DNA is preserved here, 39 bases in frame from base 1. The source of the sample is a study of cytomegalovirus exposure and HLA in healthy donors (TCRdb year 2017). Concerning the study at large: According to a later analysis, one platform produced both the 120 validation repertoires and the roughly 660 repertoires of the first cohort. The aim of the study was to test whether cataloging public T cell receptors could identify signatures of past pathogen exposure. In addition to the first cohort of hundreds of subjects, a separate validation cohort of around 110 different subjects was used. High-throughput TCR immunosequencing, statistical association of individual TCRs with disease status, and machine learning were combined to predict cytomegalovirus infection status.

Donors formed part of the validation cohort, which comprised 120 subjects and was distinct from the first cohort of 550 to 850 subjects. General study outcomes and caveats: In the study, around 150 TCR beta chains were listed as associated with cytomegalovirus. The classifier was reported to diagnose cytomegalovirus status with high specificity and sensitivity in both the original cohort and the validation cohort. All 120 or so repertoires were used to score co-occurrence in the validation cohort in a later analysis, because that analysis had no HLA typing for the cohort. In vitro tests confirmed that a few of the cytomegalovirus-associated TCR beta chains recognize cytomegalovirus antigens. Of the cluster scores, roughly 95% were above 0 in a later analysis, which found that TCRs clustered in the first cohort also tended to co-occur in the approximately 110 validation repertoires. Most TCR sequences were seen in very few donors, while some public TCRs were found in many individuals. The authors suggested that the approach could potentially be extended to other disease states and immunological phenotypes.

Material: PBMCs. The clonotype comes from a woman in her twenties or thirties in good health and CMV-seronegative. The sequence is built from TRBV2 and TRBJ2-3; the D segment could be TRBD1, given 5 matching bases. This receptor carries the CDR3 CGLAGHITDTQYF. In nucleotide form, the sequence is TGTGGCCTGGCTGGACATATCACAGATACGCAGTATTTT. With the rest looked up from the reference TRBV2 and TRBJ2-3 genes rather than sequenced, the full variable domain is EPEVTQTPSHQVTQMGQEVILRCVPISNHLYFYWYRQILGQKVEFLVSFYNNEISEKSEIFDDQFSVERPDGSNFTLKIRSTKLEDSAMYFCGLAGHITDTQYFGPGTRLTVL.